One and the same sample provided the 21 T cell receptor beta chains below, sequenced in a study of blood T cell repertoires in COVID-19. Here immunoSEQ multiplex PCR was the method, and the copy in TCRdb shows in-frame clones only, minus some. The sample has over 35,000 clones, 85% seen once. Source material: peripheral blood. Receptors originate from a human donor in a cohort sampled during active COVID-19.

V gene TRBV7-8 combines with J gene TRBJ1-4, with 8 positions matching TRBD1. Germline CDR1 is SGHVS and CDR2 is FQNEAQ. This CDR3 has 17 amino acids. With V trimmed by 4 bases and J by 6 bases, 13 bases remained unmatched. The DNA of the CDR3 is TGTGCCAGCAGCTGCCTACCCAGGGGGCGGAGGGATGAAAAACTGTTTTTT. Its protein product is CASSCLPRGRRDEKLFF. The full variable domain, in which reference TRBV7-8 and TRBJ1-4 provide the parts outside the CDR3, is GAGVSQSPRYKVAKRGQDVALRCDPISGHVSLFWYQQALGQGPEFLTYFQNEAQLDKSGLPSDRFFAERPEGSVSTLKIQRTQQEDSAVYLCASSCLPRGRRDEKLFFGSGTQLSVL.

CDR3 bases: TGTGCCAGCAGTCCGATGGGGGCGCGGACTGAAGCTTTCTTT. This gives the protein CASSPMGARTEAFF. The chain links TRBV6-5 to TRBJ1-1, with D tentatively TRBD1 (6 bases). The length of the CDR3 is 14 residues. The ends were cut back, 5 bases at V and 5 bases at J, with 15 bases in the middle. CDR1 is MNHEY, CDR2 SVGAGI, per germline.

The chain recombines TRBV9 with TRBJ1-2, with D perhaps TRBD1 (5 bases). V was cut by 0 bases and J by 6 bases, with 12 bases left in between. Looked up from germline, CDR1 is SGDLS and CDR2 is YYNGEE. The CDR3 has 14 residues. The CDR3 DNA reads TGTGCCAGCAGCGTAGCTCAAGGGGTGGATGGCTACACCTTC. Its translation: CASSVAQGVDGYTF.

The chain joins TRBV5-4 to TRBJ2-1; TRBD2 agrees at 10 bases. The CDR3 consists of 15 residues. Germline CDR1 SGHNT, CDR2 YYREEE (reference sequence). V lost 4 bases and J lost 5; bases outside the gene matches: 6. CDR3 residues: CASSVSSGRNNEQFF. CDR3 nucleotides: TGTGCCAGCAGCGTCTCTAGCGGGAGAAACAATGAGCAGTTCTTC.

This chain joins TRBV19 and TRBJ1-2, with D tentatively TRBD1 (6 bases). The V end lost 6 bases, the J end lost 3 bases, and 14 bases lay between the germline ends. The CDR3 is made up of 14 amino acids. Germline CDR1 is LNHDA and CDR2 is SQIVND (reference sequence). The CDR3 sequence is CASSLTGRDYGYTF. CDR3 nucleotide sequence: TGTGCCAGTAGCCTAACAGGGAGGGACTATGGCTACACCTTC.

The chain recombines TRBV5-1 with TRBJ1-3; D gene unclear. V lost 0 bases and J lost 0, with 7 bases in between. There are 15 residues in the CDR3. Per the germline V gene, CDR1 is SGHRS and CDR2 is YFSETQ. Here the CDR3 DNA reads TGCGCCAGCAGCTTGGTGTCGAGCTCTGGAAACACCATATATTTT. This translates into CASSLVSSSGNTIYF.

The rearrangement links TRBV11-2 to TRBJ2-3, with 10 bases identical to TRBD1. Germline assignment: CDR1 SGHAT and CDR2 FQNNGV. Germline trimming cut 3 bases from V and 9 bases from J; bases unmatched to any gene: 15. CDR3 size: 17 residues. The CDR3 DNA is TGTGCCAGCAGCTTTAGGCCCCTCGGGACAGGGGAGGGAACGCAGTATTTT. Protein sequence: CASSFRPLGTGEGTQYF.

The J gene is TRBJ2-5, the V gene TRBV5-4; D gene unclear. V lost 3 bases and J 5 bases, leaving 14 bases between the germline ends. This CDR3 comprises 14 residues. Germline CDR1 is SGHNT and CDR2 is YYREEE (reference sequence). The CDR3: CASSSNPLAETQYF. The CDR3, as DNA: TGTGCCAGCAGCTCAAACCCATTAGCCGAGACCCAGTACTTC.

The chain recombines TRBV4-3 with TRBJ1-1; 10 bases fit TRBD1. This CDR3 region has 15 residues. After removal of 0 bases from V and 9 bases from J, the junction contained 7 bases not matched to a gene. The germline gives CDR1 LGHNA, CDR2 YSLEER. The CDR3 coding sequence is TGCGCCAGCAGCCAAGAATCGACAGGGGGCTGGAAAGCTTTCTTT. It is translated as CASSQESTGGWKAFF.

The CDR3 DNA follows: TGTGCCAGCAGCCCTTCAGGCTACGAGCAGTACTTC. Amino acids: CASSPSGYEQYF. The gene calls are TRBV9 and TRBJ2-7; D unclear. The CDR3 runs 12 residues. V was cut by 4 bases and J by 3 bases, with 8 bases left in between. Germline lookup yields CDR1 SGDLS and CDR2 YYNGEE. The variable domain in full, completed from reference TRBV9 and TRBJ2-7, reads DSGVTQTPKHLITATGQRVTLRCSPRSGDLSVYWYQQSLDQGLQFLIQYYNGEERAKGNILERFSAQQFPDLHSELNLSSLELGDSALYFCASSPSGYEQYFGPGTRLTVT.

This clone showed up just a few times. The chain joins TRBV30 to TRBJ1-6, with a tentative D call TRBD1 (5 bases). V lost 1 base to trimming and J lost 7 bases, with 8 bases between them. The CDR3 is 13 amino acids. Per the germline V gene, CDR1 is GTSNPN and CDR2 is SVGIG (reference sequence). The CDR3 sequence: CAWSEGRNSPLHF. The CDR3 nucleotides are TGTGCCTGGAGTGAGGGGCGGAATTCACCCCTCCACTTT.

The V gene is TRBV14, the J gene TRBJ2-5; D gene unclear. The germline CDR1 and CDR2 sequences are SGHDN and FVKESK. Trimming removed 1 base from V and 5 bases from J, with 11 bases in between. The CDR3 extends over 14 amino acids. CDR3 sequence reads: CASSQVFQMETQYF. The CDR3 region has the DNA TGTGCCAGCAGCCAAGTCTTCCAGATGGAGACCCAGTACTTC.

The chain links TRBV7-3 to TRBJ1-5; 7 bases align to TRBD1. Germline loops: CDR1 SGHTA, CDR2 FQGTGA. V lost 4 bases to trimming and J lost 7 bases; unmatched junction nucleotides: 7. The CDR3 totals 14 residues. The chain's CDR3 is CASSYDREVQPQHF. In nucleotides, the CDR3 is TGTGCCAGCAGCTATGACAGGGAGGTCCAGCCCCAGCATTTT. Variable domain in full (rest from reference TRBV7-3 and TRBJ1-5): GAGVSQTPSNKVTEKGKYVELRCDPISGHTALYWYRQSLGQGPEFLIYFQGTGAADDSGLPNDRFFAVRPEGSVSTLKIQRTERGDSAVYLCASSYDREVQPQHFGDGTRLSIL.

The gene calls are TRBV28 and TRBJ2-7, with 9 bases aligning to TRBD1. With V trimmed by 8 bases and J by 3 bases, 8 bases remained unmatched. Germline V gene lookup returns CDR1 MDHEN and CDR2 SYDVKM. This CDR3 is built from 14 residues. This CDR3 is CASELQGAGYEQYF. CDR3 sequence (DNA): TGTGCCAGCGAGCTACAGGGGGCTGGCTACGAGCAGTACTTC.

The rearrangement links TRBV7-2 to TRBJ2-7, with 9 bases fitting TRBD1. The germline V gene has CDR1 SGHTA and CDR2 FQGNSA. CDR3 length: 14 amino acids. The V segment lost 4 bases and the J segment 7 bases; nucleotides outside the gene matches: 8. The CDR3 nucleotides read TGTGCCAGCAGCTCACGGGACAGGGCTCGTGAGCAGTACTTC. Encoded protein: CASSSRDRAREQYF.

The rearrangement uses TRBV7-6 and TRBJ1-1; 7 bases fit TRBD1. V trimming: 3 bases; J trimming: 6 bases; junction bases outside the gene matches: 19. The CDR3 has 18 residues. Germline CDR1 and CDR2: SGHVS and FNYEAQ. The CDR3 coding sequence is TGTGCCAGCAGCTTCCCACTTTCAGCACAGGGGATTGAACCTGAAGCTTTCTTT. Translating it yields CASSFPLSAQGIEPEAFF.

V usage is TRBV19 and J usage is TRBJ1-1, with 10 bases matching TRBD1. The CDR3 length is 14 residues. V lost 5 bases to trimming and J lost 7 bases; unmatched junction nucleotides: 7. Looked up from germline, CDR1 is LNHDA and CDR2 is SQIVND (reference sequence). The CDR3 region has the DNA TGTGCCAGTAGTGTGACAGGGGGCGCGGGTGAAGCTTTCTTT. This translates into CASSVTGGAGEAFF.

The chain combines TRBV18 with TRBJ2-1; D is unclear. V was pared by 9 bases and J by 0 bases, with 9 bases between. Germline CDR1 reads KGHSH; CDR2 reads LQKENI. This CDR3 is built from 13 residues. As DNA, the CDR3 is TGTGCCAGTAAGGAGAGCTCCTACAATGAGCAGTTCTTC. Protein: CASKESSYNEQFF.

This rearrangement joins TRBV20-1 to TRBJ2-5; tentative D call: TRBD1 (5 bases). This CDR3 comprises 11 residues. The germline V gene has CDR1 DFQATT and CDR2 SNEGSKA (reference sequence). V lost 5 bases, J lost 7 bases, and 11 bases lay in between. The CDR3 bases are TGCAGTGCTCTCAATAGGGGGACCCAGTACTTC. The encoded protein is CSALNRGTQYF.

This chain links TRBV5-1 with TRBJ2-6; 11 positions agree with TRBD1. The CDR3 is made up of 17 amino acids. Germline V CDR1 and CDR2: SGHRS, YFSETQ. Germline trimming cut 4 bases from V and 3 bases from J; bases unmatched to any gene: 6. Here the CDR3 DNA reads TGCGCCAGCAGCCTTGGACAGGGGGCGGGTGGGGCCAACGTCCTGACTTTC. It translates to CASSLGQGAGGANVLTF. The full variable domain, completed using reference TRBV5-1 and TRBJ2-6, is KAGVTQTPRYLIKTRGQQVTLSCSPISGHRSVSWYQQTPGQGLQFLFEYFSETQRNKGNFPGRFSGRQFSNSRSEMNVSTLELGDSALYLCASSLGQGAGGANVLTFGAGSRLTVL.

The chain employs TRBV7-9 and TRBJ1-2, with TRBD1 as a possible D gene (6 bases). The CDR3 covers 15 residues. V was shortened by 5 bases and J by 4 bases, with 17 bases between the two germline ends. The germline gives CDR1 SEHNR, CDR2 FQNEAQ (reference sequence). The CDR3 here is CASSLLDRLAYGYTF. The CDR3 DNA reads TGTGCCAGCAGCCTATTGGACAGACTTGCCTATGGCTACACCTTC.